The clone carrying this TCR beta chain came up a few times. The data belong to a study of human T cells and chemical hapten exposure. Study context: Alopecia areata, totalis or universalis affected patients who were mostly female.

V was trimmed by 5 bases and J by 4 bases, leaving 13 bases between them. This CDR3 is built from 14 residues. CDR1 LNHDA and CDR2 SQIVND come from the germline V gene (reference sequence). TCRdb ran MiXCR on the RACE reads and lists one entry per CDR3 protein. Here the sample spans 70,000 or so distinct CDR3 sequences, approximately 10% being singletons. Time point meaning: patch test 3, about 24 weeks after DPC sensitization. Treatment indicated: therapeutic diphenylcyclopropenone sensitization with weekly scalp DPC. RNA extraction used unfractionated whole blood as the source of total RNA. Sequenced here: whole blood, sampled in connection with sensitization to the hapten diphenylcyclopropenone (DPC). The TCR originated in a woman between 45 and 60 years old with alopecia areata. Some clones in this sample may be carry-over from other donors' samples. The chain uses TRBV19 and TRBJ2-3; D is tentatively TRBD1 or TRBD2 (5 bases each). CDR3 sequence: CASSEGPGSDTQYF. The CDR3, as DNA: TGTGCCAGTAGTGAGGGTCCAGGGTCAGATACGCAGTATTTT.